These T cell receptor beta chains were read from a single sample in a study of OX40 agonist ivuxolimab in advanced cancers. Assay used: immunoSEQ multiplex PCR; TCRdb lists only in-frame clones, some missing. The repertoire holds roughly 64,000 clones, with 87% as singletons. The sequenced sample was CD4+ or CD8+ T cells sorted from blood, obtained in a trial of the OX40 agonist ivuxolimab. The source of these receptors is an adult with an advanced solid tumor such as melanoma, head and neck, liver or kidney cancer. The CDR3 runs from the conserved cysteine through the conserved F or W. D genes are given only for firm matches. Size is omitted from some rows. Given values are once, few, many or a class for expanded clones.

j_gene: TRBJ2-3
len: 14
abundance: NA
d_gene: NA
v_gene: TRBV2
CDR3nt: TGTGCCAGCAGTGACGCGGGAATGCCAGATACGCAGTATTTT
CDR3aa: CASSDAGMPDTQYF

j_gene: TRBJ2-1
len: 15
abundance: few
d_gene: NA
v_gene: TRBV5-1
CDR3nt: TGCGCCAGCAGCTTGGTGGGGGACTCCTACAATGAGCAGTTCTTC
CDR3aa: CASSLVGDSYNEQFF

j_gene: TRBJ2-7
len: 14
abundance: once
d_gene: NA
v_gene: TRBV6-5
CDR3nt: TGTGCCAGCAGTTACGGACGGGCCACCTACGAGCAGTACTTC
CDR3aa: CASSYGRATYEQYF

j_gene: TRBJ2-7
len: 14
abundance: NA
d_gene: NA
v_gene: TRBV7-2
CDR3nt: TGTGCCAGCAGCGCTCGACGGGACTCCTACGAGCAGTACTTC
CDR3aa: CASSARRDSYEQYF

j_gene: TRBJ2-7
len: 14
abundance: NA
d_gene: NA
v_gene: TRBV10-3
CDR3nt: TGTGCCATCAGTGAGTCGAGGGGGACTGGAGAGCAGTACTTC
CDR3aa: CAISESRGTGEQYF

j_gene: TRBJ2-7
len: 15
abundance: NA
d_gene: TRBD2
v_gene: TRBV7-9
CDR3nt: TGTGCCAGCAGCTTAATGTATAGCGGGAGTTACGAGCAGTACTTC
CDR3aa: CASSLMYSGSYEQYF

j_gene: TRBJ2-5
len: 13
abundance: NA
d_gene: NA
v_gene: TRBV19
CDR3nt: TGTGCCAGTAGTACCCAGGGCCTGGAGACCCAGTACTTC
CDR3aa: CASSTQGLETQYF

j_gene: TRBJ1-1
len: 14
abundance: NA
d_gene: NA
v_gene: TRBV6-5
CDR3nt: TGTGCCAGCAGTTACTCGAGAGGGAACACTGAAGCTTTCTTT
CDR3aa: CASSYSRGNTEAFF

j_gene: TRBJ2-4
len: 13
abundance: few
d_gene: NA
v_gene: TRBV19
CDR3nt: TGTGCCACCCAACCCCGGGCCAAAAACATTCAGTACTTC
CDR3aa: CATQPRAKNIQYF

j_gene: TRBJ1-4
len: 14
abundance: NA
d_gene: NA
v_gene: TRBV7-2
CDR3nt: TGTGCCAGCAGCTCCCAGTACGCTAATGAAAAACTGTTTTTT
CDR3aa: CASSSQYANEKLFF

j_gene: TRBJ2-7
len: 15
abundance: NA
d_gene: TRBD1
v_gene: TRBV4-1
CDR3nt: TGCGCCAGCAGCCAAGATGAGAACAGGGGGCGTGAGCAGTACTTC
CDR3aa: CASSQDENRGREQYF

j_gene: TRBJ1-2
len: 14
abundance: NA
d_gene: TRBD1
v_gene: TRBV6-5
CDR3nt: TGTGCCAGCAGTTACGGCGGACAGGGGGATGGCTACACCTTC
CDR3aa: CASSYGGQGDGYTF

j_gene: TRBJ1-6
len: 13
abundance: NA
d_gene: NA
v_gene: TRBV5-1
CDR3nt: TGCGCCAGCAGCCGGAACTATAATTCACCCCTCCACTTT
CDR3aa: CASSRNYNSPLHF

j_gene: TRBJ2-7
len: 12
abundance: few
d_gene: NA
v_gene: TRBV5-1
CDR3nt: TGCGCCAGCAGCACAGACAGTTACGAGCAGTACTTC
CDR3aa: CASSTDSYEQYF

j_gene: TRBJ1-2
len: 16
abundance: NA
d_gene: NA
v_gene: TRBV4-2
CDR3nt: TGTGCCAGCAGCCAAGAAGGGGGGCGCGTCAGCTATGGCTACACCTTC
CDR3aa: CASSQEGGRVSYGYTF

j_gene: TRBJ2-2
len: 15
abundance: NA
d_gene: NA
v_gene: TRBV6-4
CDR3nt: TGTGCCAGCAGTGACTCAGGGGCCCCCACCGGGGAGCTGTTTTTT
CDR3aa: CASSDSGAPTGELFF

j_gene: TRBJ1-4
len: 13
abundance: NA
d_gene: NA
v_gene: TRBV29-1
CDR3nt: TGCAGCGTTGGAGGGGCAACTAATGAAAAACTGTTTTTT
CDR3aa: CSVGGATNEKLFF

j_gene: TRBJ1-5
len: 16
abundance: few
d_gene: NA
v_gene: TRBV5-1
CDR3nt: TGCGCCAGCAGCTTGGGTTGGGGCGGGAGCAATCAGCCCCAGCATTTT
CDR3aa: CASSLGWGGSNQPQHF

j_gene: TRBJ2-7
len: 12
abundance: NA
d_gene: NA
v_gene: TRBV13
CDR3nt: TGTGCCAGCAGCTTGTACTCGTACGAGCAGTACTTC
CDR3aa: CASSLYSYEQYF

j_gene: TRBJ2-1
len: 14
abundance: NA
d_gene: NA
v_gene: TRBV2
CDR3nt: TGTGCCAGCAGTGAGGAGATCGTGGGGAATGAGCAGTTCTTC
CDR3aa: CASSEEIVGNEQFF

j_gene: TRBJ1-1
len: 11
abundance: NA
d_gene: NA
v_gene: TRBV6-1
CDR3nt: TGTGCCAGCAGTCAACAGCGTGAAGCTTTCTTT
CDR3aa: CASSQQREAFF

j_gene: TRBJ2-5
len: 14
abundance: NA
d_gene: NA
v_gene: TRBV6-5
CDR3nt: TGTGCCAGCAGTTACGGGGACACGCAAGAGACCCAGTACTTC
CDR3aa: CASSYGDTQETQYF

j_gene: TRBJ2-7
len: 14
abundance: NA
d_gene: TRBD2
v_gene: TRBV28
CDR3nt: TGTGCCAGCAGTCCCCCGGGACTAGCGATCGAGCAGTACTTC
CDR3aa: CASSPPGLAIEQYF

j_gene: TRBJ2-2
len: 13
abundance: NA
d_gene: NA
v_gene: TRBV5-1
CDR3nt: TGCGCCAGCAGCAAGGCCGTCACCGGGGAGCTGTTTTTT
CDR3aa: CASSKAVTGELFF

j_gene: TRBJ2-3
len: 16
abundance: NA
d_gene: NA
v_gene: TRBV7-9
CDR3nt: TGTGCCAGCAGCCGTTTGGTGGGGGATGGCACAGATACGCAGTATTTT
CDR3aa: CASSRLVGDGTDTQYF

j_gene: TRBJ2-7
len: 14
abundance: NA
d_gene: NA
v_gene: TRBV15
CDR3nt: TGTGCCACCAGCAGAGATCTGAGCTCCTACGAGCAGTACTTC
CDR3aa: CATSRDLSSYEQYF

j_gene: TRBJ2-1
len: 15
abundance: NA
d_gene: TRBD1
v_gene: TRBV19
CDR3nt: TGTGCCAGTAGGCAGGCGGGACAGGGGTACAATGAGCAGTTCTTC
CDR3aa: CASRQAGQGYNEQFF

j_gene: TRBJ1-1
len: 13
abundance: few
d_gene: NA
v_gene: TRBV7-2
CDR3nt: TGTGCCAGCAGCGGGGAGATGAACACTGAAGCTTTCTTT
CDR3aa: CASSGEMNTEAFF

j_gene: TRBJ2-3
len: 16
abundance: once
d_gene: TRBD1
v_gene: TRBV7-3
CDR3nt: TGTGCCAGCAGCTTAATGGGGACAGGGGTCGGTGATACGCAGTATTTT
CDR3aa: CASSLMGTGVGDTQYF

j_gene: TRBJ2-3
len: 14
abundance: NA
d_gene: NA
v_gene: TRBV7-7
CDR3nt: TGTGCTAGCAGCCTGGGGGATGGGGCAGATACGCAGTATTTT
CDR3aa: CASSLGDGADTQYF

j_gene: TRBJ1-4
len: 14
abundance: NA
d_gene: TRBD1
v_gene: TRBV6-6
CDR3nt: TGTGCCAGCAGACGAGGGACAGGGAATGAAAAACTGTTTTTT
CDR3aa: CASRRGTGNEKLFF

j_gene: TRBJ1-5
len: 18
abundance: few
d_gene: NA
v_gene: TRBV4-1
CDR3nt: TGCGCCAGCAGCCAAGAAGTCCCCGTAGGTAGTAGCAATCAGCCCCAGCATTTT
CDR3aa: CASSQEVPVGSSNQPQHF

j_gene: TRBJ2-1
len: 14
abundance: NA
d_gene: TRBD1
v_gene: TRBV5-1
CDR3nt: TGCGCCAGCAGCCAAGAGGGACAGGGAGTTGAGCAGTTCTTC
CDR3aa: CASSQEGQGVEQFF

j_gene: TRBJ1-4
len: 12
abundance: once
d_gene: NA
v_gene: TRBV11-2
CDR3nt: TGTGCCAGCAGCTCTTCCAAGGACCGAGCGATTTTT
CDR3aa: CASSSSKDRAIF

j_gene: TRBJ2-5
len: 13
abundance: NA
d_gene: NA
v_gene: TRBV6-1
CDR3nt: TGTGCCAGCAGTGTGAGGGGCATGGAGACCCAGTACTTC
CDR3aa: CASSVRGMETQYF

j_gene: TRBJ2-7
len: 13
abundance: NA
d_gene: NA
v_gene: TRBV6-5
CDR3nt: TGTGCCACCAGGAAGGGGACAACCTACGAGCAGTACTTC
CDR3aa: CATRKGTTYEQYF

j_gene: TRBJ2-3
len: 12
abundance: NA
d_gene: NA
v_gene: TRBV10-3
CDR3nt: TGTGCCATCAGTGAGTCGCAGTTTGCGCAGTATTTT
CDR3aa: CAISESQFAQYF

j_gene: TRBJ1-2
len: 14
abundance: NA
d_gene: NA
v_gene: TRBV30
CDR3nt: TGTGCCTGGAGTGTTCCAGGGACAAACTATGGCTACACCTTC
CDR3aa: CAWSVPGTNYGYTF